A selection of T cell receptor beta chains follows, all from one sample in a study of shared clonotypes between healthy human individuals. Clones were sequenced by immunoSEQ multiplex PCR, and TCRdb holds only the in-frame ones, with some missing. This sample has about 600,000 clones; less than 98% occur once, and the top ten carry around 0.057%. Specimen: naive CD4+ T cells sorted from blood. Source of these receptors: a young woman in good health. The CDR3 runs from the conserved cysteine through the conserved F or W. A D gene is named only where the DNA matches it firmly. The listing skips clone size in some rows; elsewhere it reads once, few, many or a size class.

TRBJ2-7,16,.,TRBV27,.,TGTGCCAGCAGCCCCCTCCTCCGCAGGAGAGTCTACGAGCAGTACTTC,CASSPLLRRRVYEQYF
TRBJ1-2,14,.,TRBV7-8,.,TGTGCCAGCAGCCCAAGAAGGGACATCTATGGCTACACCTTC,CASSPRRDIYGYTF
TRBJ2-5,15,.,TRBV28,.,TGTGCCAGCAGTTTCCCCCTCCGGACGTTTCGAGAGCAGTACTTC,CASSFPLRTFREQYF
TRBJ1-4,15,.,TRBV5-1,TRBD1,TGCGCCAGCAGCTTGCCGGGACAGGAGAATGAAAAACTGTTTTTT,CASSLPGQENEKLFF
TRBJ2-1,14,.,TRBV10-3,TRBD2,TGTGCCATCAGACGACTAGCGGGAGACGATGAGCAGTTCTTC,CAIRRLAGDDEQFF
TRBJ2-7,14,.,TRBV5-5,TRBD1,TGTGCCAGCAGCTTGCTGGGACAGGGGTTCGAGCAGTACTTC,CASSLLGQGFEQYF
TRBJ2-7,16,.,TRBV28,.,TGTGCCAGCAGTTCCAATCACTTGGGGAGCTCCTACGAGCAGTACTTC,CASSSNHLGSSYEQYF
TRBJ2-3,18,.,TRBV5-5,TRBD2,TGTGCCAGCAGCTTTGTCCCTAGCGGGGGAGGAAACACAGATACGCAGTATTTT,CASSFVPSGGGNTDTQYF
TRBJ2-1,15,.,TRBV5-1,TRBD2,TGCGCCAGCAGACCCACTAGCGGGCCCTGGGGTGAGCAGTTCTTC,CASRPTSGPWGEQFF
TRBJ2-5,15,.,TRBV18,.,TGTGCCAGCTCACCACCTCCGGGACCAAAAGAGACCCAGTACTTC,CASSPPPGPKETQYF
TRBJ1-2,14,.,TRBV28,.,TGTGCCAGCAGTTGGGGTGGGGGTGTCTATGGCTACACCTTC,CASSWGGGVYGYTF
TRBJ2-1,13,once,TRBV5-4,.,TGTGCCAGCAGCTTGTCCCCCACAGACGAGCAGTTCTTC,CASSLSPTDEQFF
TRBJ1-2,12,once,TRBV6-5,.,TGTGCCAGCAGCCGGGACTTCTATGGCTACACCTTC,CASSRDFYGYTF
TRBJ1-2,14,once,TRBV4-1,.,TGCGCCAGCAGCCAAGACTTACTGATCTATGGCTACACCTTC,CASSQDLLIYGYTF